This is a list of T cell receptor beta chains from one sample in a study of CD8 T cells in Susac syndrome. TCRdb re-derived calls from the immunoSEQ multiplex PCR reads in MiXCR, one entry per CDR3 protein. The sample lists about 300,000 distinct CDR3 sequences; around 85% were seen once. The specimen was CD8+ T cells from PBMCs. Every receptor here comes from a human donor with multiple sclerosis. CDR3s include the opening cysteine and the closing phenylalanine or tryptophan. Fields, in order: D gene, clone size, V gene, J gene, CDR3 DNA, CDR3 protein. A D gene is named only where the DNA matches it firmly. Clone sizes are given selectively: once, few, many, or a class where the clone is expanded.

TRBD2	NA	TRBV15	TRBJ2-5	TGTGCCACCGCTTCTAGCGGGAGCCAAGAGACCCAGTACTTC	CATASSGSQETQYF
NA	once	TRBV27	TRBJ2-1	TGTGCCAGCAGCCAATTACCGGGAGATCGTTGGTTCTTC	CASSQLPGDRWFF
TRBD1	NA	TRBV7-9	TRBJ2-1	TGTGCCAGCAGCCACCGGACAGGGGCGATGTTCGATGAGCAGTTCTTC	CASSHRTGAMFDEQFF
NA	few	TRBV4-3	TRBJ2-7	TGCGCCAGCAGCCAAGTGGGGGGAGCCACCTACGAGCAGTACTTC	CASSQVGGATYEQYF
TRBD2	NA	TRBV19	TRBJ2-3	TGTGCCAGTAGTGTCGACGGAGCGGGAGGGCCTACAGATACGCAGTATTTT	CASSVDGAGGPTDTQYF
NA	NA	TRBV30	TRBJ2-1	TGTGCGGGGGACTCAAACAATGAGCAGTTCTTC	CAGDSNNEQFF
TRBD2	NA	TRBV5-4	TRBJ2-3	TGTGCCAGCAGCGGGCCAGCGGGAGTTGGGACAGATACGCAGTATTTT	CASSGPAGVGTDTQYF
TRBD2	NA	TRBV10-3	TRBJ2-3	TGTGCCATCAGTACCGGGACTACCGCGGCAGATACGCAGTATTTT	CAISTGTTAADTQYF
NA	NA	TRBV27	TRBJ2-6	TGTGCCAGCACCTTCTCCTCTGGGGCCAACGTCCTGACTTTC	CASTFSSGANVLTF
NA	NA	TRBV6-2/TRBV6-3	TRBJ2-7	TGTGCCAGCAGCCCCTTCGGACTGTACTACGAGCAGTACTTC	CASSPFGLYYEQYF
NA	NA	TRBV28	TRBJ2-5	TGTGCCAGCAGTTTAGTGGGCAGGGCCGGAGAGACCCAGTACTTC	CASSLVGRAGETQYF
TRBD1	NA	TRBV11-3	TRBJ2-5	TGTGCCAGAAAACAGGGGGCGCCGGAGACCCAGTACTTC	CARKQGAPETQYF
NA	NA	TRBV24-1	TRBJ2-7	TGTGCCACCAGTGATTTGTGGGGGTACGAGCAGTACTTC	CATSDLWGYEQYF
TRBD2	NA	TRBV29-1	TRBJ2-3	TGCAGCGTTGGTAGCGGGAGTATTGGCACAGATACGCAGTATTTT	CSVGSGSIGTDTQYF
NA	few	TRBV5-4	TRBJ2-1	TGTGCCAGCAACTATGGACAGTACAATGAGCAGTTCTTC	CASNYGQYNEQFF
TRBD1	NA	TRBV20-1	TRBJ2-2	TGCAGTGCTTCACGGGGGACAGGGAACACCGGGGAGCTGTTTTTT	CSASRGTGNTGELFF
TRBD2	NA	TRBV6-2/TRBV6-3	TRBJ2-1	TGTGCCAGTCATCACGGGACTAGCGGTAATGAGCAGTTCTTC	CASHHGTSGNEQFF
TRBD2	NA	TRBV7-6	TRBJ2-1	TGTGCCAGTCCGGGAGGGAGGGACTACAATGAGCAGTTCTTC	CASPGGRDYNEQFF
NA	once	TRBV5-6	TRBJ1-5	TGTGCCAGCAGCTGGCAGGGAGCGGCTCAGCCCCAGCATTTT	CASSWQGAAQPQHF
NA	few	TRBV6-5	TRBJ2-3	TGTGCCAGCAGTTTTCTAGCCCGGAGCACAGATACGCAGTATTTT	CASSFLARSTDTQYF
NA	NA	TRBV27	TRBJ2-6	TGTGCCAGCAGTTTAGTTCCTTTCTCTGGGGCCAACGTCCTGACTTTC	CASSLVPFSGANVLTF
NA	many	TRBV27	TRBJ2-7	TGTGCCAGCAGCTTGGGGGGCTCCTACGAGCAGTACTTC	CASSLGGSYEQYF
NA	NA	TRBV28	TRBJ2-2	TGTGCCAGCAGTTTAAAGGCAGGGCTAGCCGGGGAGCTGTTTTTT	CASSLKAGLAGELFF
NA	NA	TRBV19	TRBJ1-2	TGTGCCAGTAGTATCACCCCCCCGGGGGCCGGTGGCTACACCTTC	CASSITPPGAGGYTF
TRBD2	NA	TRBV27	TRBJ2-5	TGTGCCAGCAGTCCCCAACTAGCGGGCGGGGGAGAGACCCAGTACTTC	CASSPQLAGGGETQYF
TRBD2	NA	TRBV28	TRBJ2-5	TGTGCCAGCAGTCTCCCCCGGACTAGCGGTAAAGAGACCCAGTACTTC	CASSLPRTSGKETQYF
TRBD2	NA	TRBV12-3/TRBV12-4	TRBJ2-5	TGTGCCAGCAGACAAGGACTAGCGGGAGTTCAAGAGACCCAGTACTTC	CASRQGLAGVQETQYF
TRBD1	NA	TRBV3-1	TRBJ2-5	TGTGCCAGCAGCCTCATTACAGGGGGCGGTCAGACCCAGTACTTC	CASSLITGGGQTQYF
NA	NA	TRBV6-6	TRBJ1-6	TGTGCCAGCAGTTACCCCCCTCCCGATTCACCCCTCCACTTT	CASSYPPPDSPLHF